A selection of T cell receptor beta chains follows, all from one sample in a study of blood T cell repertoires in COVID-19. TCRdb's table, derived via immunoSEQ multiplex PCR, lists solely in-frame clones and lacks some. The repertoire holds approximately 210,000 clones, with about 91% as singletons. Specimen: PBMCs or T cells enriched from blood (not recorded which). These receptors were obtained from a woman aged 45-59 years with acute COVID-19. Each CDR3 is given without its conserved first and last residue. Fields, in order: V gene, CDR3 protein.

TRBV2 ASLMAAILHEQF
TRBV7-9 ASSLALEIF
TRBV4-1 ASSQVFNQPQH
TRBV5-4 ASSPRDRGGTGELF
TRBV12-3/TRBV12-4 ASSLGRIDTQY
TRBV4-1 ASSQDPRGNTIY
TRBV2 ASSERGFRATQY
TRBV19 ASNPSQGYGYT
TRBV2 ASAQGTETDTQY
TRBV5-1 ASSSWGADTQY
TRBV5-4 ASSPGTGYTDTQY
TRBV9 ASSVSSVYEQY
TRBV28 ASSPRGSGTGELF
TRBV13 ASSLRRSAGGYT
TRBV14 ASSPGGPRAF
TRBV15 ATSRGLGQGGYT
TRBV5-6 ASSYPTGGIGETQY
TRBV5-1 ASSRGQGNEKLF
TRBV21-1 ASSKAPGQGPSGANVLT
TRBV3-1/TRBV3-2 ASSQDVFETGGPYNEQF
TRBV10-3 AIGGLAGEQF
TRBV2 AGLAGGAYEQY
TRBV28 ASSSQGTLGYT
TRBV5-1 ASSRGSNTEAF
TRBV5-1 ASSFGGRAPNEQF
TRBV2 ASAYSTDTQY
TRBV27 ASSPNRGPKEKLF
TRBV6-4 ASRATGGVTEAF
TRBV4-1 ASSRGQGGETQY
TRBV21-1 ASSPGLAGINEQF